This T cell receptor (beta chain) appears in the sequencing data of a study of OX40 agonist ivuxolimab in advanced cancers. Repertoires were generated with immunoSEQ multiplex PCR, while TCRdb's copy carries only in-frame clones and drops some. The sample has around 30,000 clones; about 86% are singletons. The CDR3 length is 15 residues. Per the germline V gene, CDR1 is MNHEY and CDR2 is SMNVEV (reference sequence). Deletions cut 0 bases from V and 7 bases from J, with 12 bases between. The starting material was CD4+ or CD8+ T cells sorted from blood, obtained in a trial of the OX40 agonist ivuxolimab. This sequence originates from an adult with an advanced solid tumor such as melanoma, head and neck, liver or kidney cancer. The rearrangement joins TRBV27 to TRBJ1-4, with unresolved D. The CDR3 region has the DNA TGTGCCAGCAGTTTATCCGAGGGAGGAAGTGAAAAACTGTTTTTT. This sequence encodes CASSLSEGGSEKLFF. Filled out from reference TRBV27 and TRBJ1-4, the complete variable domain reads EAQVTQNPRYLITVTGKKLTVTCSQNMNHEYMSWYRQDPGLGLRQIYYSMNVEVTDKGDVPEGYKVSRKEKRNFPLILESPSPNQTSLYFCASSLSEGGSEKLFFGSGTQLSVL.